The 26 T cell receptor beta chains below come from one sample, sequenced in a study of human T cells and chemical hapten exposure (dated by TCRdb to the early 2020s). The library was produced with RACE. The sequencer was a NextSeq 500. Starting from the raw public reads, TCRdb applied fastp trimming at Q25, assembled clones with MiXCR and retained in-frame beta chains. Each record represents a unique CDR3 protein, reported with the most common genes and DNA among its rows. The sample table shows approximately 350,000 distinct CDR3 sequences, and about 6% are seen once. Together, the top ten hold about 6% of the sample. According to the study, the label for this sample's time point signals: patch test 2, 6 weeks after DPC sensitization. The treatment or condition label, read with the paper, signifies: therapeutic diphenylcyclopropenone sensitization with weekly scalp DPC. The material sequenced was whole blood, taken in connection with sensitization to the hapten diphenylcyclopropenone (DPC). All receptors derive from a woman between 18 and 29 years old with alopecia areata. Some clones in this sample may be carry-over from other donors' samples.

The table lists this clonotype with many counts. The V and J genes are TRBV7-9 and TRBJ2-5, with D possibly TRBD1 on 6 matching bases. Trimming took 6 bases from V and 5 from J, leaving 16 bases between them. From germline, CDR1 is SEHNR and CDR2 FQNEAQ (reference sequence). The CDR3 extends over 14 amino acids. The DNA of the CDR3 is TGTGCCAGCAGTCTAGGACAGCTATTGGAGACCCAGTACTTC. The encoded protein is CASSLGQLLETQYF.

J is TRBJ2-1 and V is TRBV15; D remains unclear. The germline V gene encodes CDR1 LNHNV and CDR2 YYDKDF (reference sequence). This CDR3 has 14 amino acids. Trimming cost V 0 bases and J 7 bases, with 10 bases left between them. Written as DNA, the CDR3 is TGTGCCACCAGCAGAGAGGACCCCGAAAATGAGCAGTTCTTC. Amino acids: CATSREDPENEQFF.

The chain couples TRBV5-1 to TRBJ1-1; 11 bases align to TRBD1. This CDR3 contains 14 residues. CDR1 is SGHRS and CDR2 is YFSETQ in the germline V gene. Trimming at V came to 4 bases and at J to 6 bases, leaving 5 bases not matched to a gene. CDR3 amino acids: CASSEGQGAAEAFF. CDR3 nucleotides: TGCGCCAGCAGCGAAGGACAGGGGGCCGCTGAAGCTTTCTTT.

The chain recombines TRBV7-9 with TRBJ2-4, with 10 bases that match TRBD2. The CDR3 runs 19 residues. Germline CDR1 SEHNR, CDR2 FQNEAQ (reference sequence). Trimming removed 4 bases from V and 1 base from J; junction bases left unmatched: 13. The CDR3 region has the DNA TGTGCCAGCAGCTCATTCGGGCTAGCGGGGGTCACCGCCAAAAACATTCAGTACTTC. Protein product: CASSSFGLAGVTAKNIQYF.

This chain connects TRBV5-6 to TRBJ2-5; TRBD2 aligns across 12 bases. The V gene's germline CDR1 is SGHDT and CDR2 YYEEEE. The CDR3 consists of 16 residues. Trimming removed 4 bases from V and 6 bases from J; junction bases left unmatched: 10. CDR3 DNA: TGTGCCAGCAGCCCAGAACTAGCGGGGGGCTTTCAGACCCAGTACTTC. Translated, it gives CASSPELAGGFQTQYF.

This clonotype was observed a few times. This rearrangement joins TRBV20-1 to TRBJ2-1; 10 nucleotides line up with TRBD1. Per the germline V gene, CDR1 is DFQATT and CDR2 is SNEGSKA (reference sequence). The CDR3 consists of 15 residues. V trimming: 3 bases; J trimming: 9 bases; junction bases outside the gene matches: 11. CDR3: CSARGDRGAIGEQFF. The DNA for the CDR3 is TGCAGTGCTAGGGGGGACAGGGGAGCCATCGGTGAGCAGTTCTTC.

The V and J genes are TRBV29-1 and TRBJ2-5, with D maybe TRBD2 (7 bases). This CDR3 is built from 14 residues. CDR1 is SQVTM and CDR2 is ANQGSEA in the germline V gene. Trimming shortened V by 1 base and J by 4 bases, and 13 bases separated the two germline ends. The chain's CDR3 is CSVEGQGRVETQYF. DNA for the CDR3: TGCAGCGTTGAAGGGCAGGGGAGGGTAGAGACCCAGTACTTC.

V is TRBV6-2 or TRBV6-3 and J is TRBJ2-5; tentatively, D is TRBD1 (6 bases). This CDR3 is 14 amino acids long. The V and J ends lost 6 bases and 5 bases respectively, with 16 bases between them. Germline CDR1 MNHEY, CDR2 SVGEGT. The CDR3 reads CASSTGQPSETQYF. CDR3 nucleotides: TGTGCCAGCAGCACCGGACAGCCCTCGGAGACCCAGTACTTC.

The sample holds a few counts of this clonotype. The V and J genes are TRBV4-3 and TRBJ2-4; TRBD2 matches 10 bases. CDR1 and CDR2 (germline): LGHNA, YSLEER. This CDR3 has 19 amino acids. The trim removed 1 base at V and 1 base at J, leaving 10 bases unmatched. Here the CDR3 reads CASSQGPSGGTWAKNIQYF. The CDR3 coding sequence is TGCGCCAGCAGCCAAGGTCCTAGCGGGGGTACGTGGGCCAAAAACATTCAGTACTTC.

This clonotype was seen repeatedly, ten times or more. V and J are TRBV7-2 and TRBJ2-7; TRBD1 aligns across 11 bases. Germline V gene lookup returns CDR1 SGHTA and CDR2 FQGNSA. V was clipped by 2 bases and J by 3 bases; unmatched bases: 6. The CDR3 runs 16 residues. The CDR3 DNA reads as TGTGCCAGCAGCTTAAGGTTGGGACAGGGGGACTACGAGCAGTACTTC. Amino acids: CASSLRLGQGDYEQYF.

This clonotype was seen at least ten times. The rearrangement uses TRBV13 and TRBJ1-2; D is unresolved. The V and J ends lost 0 bases and 3 bases respectively, with 8 bases between them. CDR1 PRHDT and CDR2 FYEKMQ come from the germline V gene (reference sequence). The CDR3 has 14 amino acids. The DNA of the CDR3 is TGTGCCAGCAGCTTAGGCTCGCTTCACTATGGCTACACCTTC. It specifies CASSLGSLHYGYTF.

Only a few counts were recorded for this clonotype. The rearrangement joins TRBV6-5 to TRBJ1-2, with a weak D call TRBD1 (5 bases). V lost 2 bases, J lost 8 bases, and 12 bases lay in between. There are 13 residues in the CDR3. CDR1 is MNHEY and CDR2 is SVGAGI in the germline V gene. The CDR3 spells CASSYPNGDGYTF. The CDR3 DNA reads TGTGCCAGCAGTTACCCAAATGGGGACGGCTACACCTTC.

V gene TRBV7-9 combines with J gene TRBJ1-4; tentatively, D is TRBD1 (5 bases). Germline lookup yields CDR1 SEHNR and CDR2 FQNEAQ (reference sequence). V was trimmed by 7 bases and J by 3 bases, leaving 12 bases between them. The CDR3 loop spans 14 amino acids. This CDR3 is CASNPRGPNEKLFF. The CDR3 DNA follows: TGTGCCAGCAACCCGAGGGGTCCTAATGAAAAACTGTTTTTT.

This clonotype showed up many times. Relative to the germline gene, one junction end is altered; a read error may explain this. This rearrangement joins TRBV18 to TRBJ2-3; D remains unclear. The CDR3 sequence is 12 residues long. Germline loops: CDR1 KGHSH, CDR2 LQKENI. Here the CDR3 DNA reads TGTGCCAGCTCAGCACCCGGAGATACGCAGTATTTT. The encoded protein is CASSAPGDTQYF.

This clonotype was found a few times. CDR3 sequence reads: CASTQENTGELFF. The CDR3 region has the DNA TGTGCCAGCACCCAGGAGAACACCGGGGAGCTGTTTTTT. V gene TRBV4-2 combines with J gene TRBJ2-2; D remains unclear. CDR3 length equals 13 residues. Trimming removed 7 bases at V and 1 base at J, with 7 bases between. Looked up from germline, CDR1 is LGHNA and CDR2 is YNFKEQ.

DNA for the CDR3: TGTGCCAGCAGTGTAAAGGACAGTTCCTACGAGCAGTACTTC. Amino acid sequence: CASSVKDSSYEQYF. This chain uses TRBV13 with TRBJ2-7; a possible D gene is TRBD1 (6 bases). Germline loops: CDR1 PRHDT, CDR2 FYEKMQ (reference sequence). V shed 6 bases and J shed 1 base, with 13 bases lying between them. The CDR3 has 14 amino acids.

This clonotype has a count of ten or more. The chain joins TRBV6-4 to TRBJ2-3; the match to TRBD2 covers 10 bases. V shed 4 bases and J 2 bases; nucleotides not matched to a gene: 3. The CDR3 loop spans 15 amino acids. Germline values: CDR1 MRHNA, CDR2 SNTAGT. The CDR3 loop is CASSVLAGATDTQYF. DNA for the CDR3: TGTGCCAGCAGTGTTCTAGCGGGGGCCACAGATACGCAGTATTTT.

This clonotype was recorded a few times. The V gene is TRBV6-5, the J gene TRBJ2-5; a possible D gene is TRBD2 (5 bases). The V end lost 0 bases, the J end lost 5 bases, and 10 bases lay between the germline ends. The germline CDR1 and CDR2 sequences are MNHEY and SVGAGI. The CDR3 consists of 14 residues. The CDR3 loop is CASSYSASLETQYF. As DNA, the CDR3 is TGTGCCAGCAGTTACTCGGCTAGCTTGGAGACCCAGTACTTC.

The sample holds a few counts of this clonotype. The chain has TRBV10-3 and TRBJ1-4, with 7 bases aligning to TRBD1. The trim removed 6 bases at V and 0 bases at J, leaving 4 bases unmatched. CDR1 and CDR2 from the germline V gene are ENHRY and SYGVKD. The CDR3 is 15 amino acids. The CDR3 DNA follows: TGTGCCATCAGGGGGACAGCCTCAACTAATGAAAAACTGTTTTTT. Its protein is CAIRGTASTNEKLFF.

In its sample, this clonotype was seen many times. J is TRBJ1-1 and V is TRBV7-9; D remains ambiguous. With 6 bases removed from V and 0 bases from J, the gap between germline ends came to 8 bases. The CDR3 has 13 amino acids. Germline loops: CDR1 SEHNR, CDR2 FQNEAQ (reference sequence). CDR3 in amino acids: CASSSVMNTEAFF. The CDR3 DNA is TGTGCCAGCAGTAGTGTCATGAACACTGAAGCTTTCTTT.

As regards this clonotype: At one end the junction does not follow the germline gene, possibly because of a read error. The chain couples TRBV9 to TRBJ1-2; TRBD1 aligns across 8 bases. Germline CDR1 is SGDLS and CDR2 is YYNGEE. CDR3 length: 14 residues. CDR3 DNA sequence: TGTGACAGCAGCGTCGGACAGGGCAACTATGGCTACACCTTC. Amino acids: CDSSVGQGNYGYTF.

This clonotype showed up just a few times. The chain carries TRBV28 and TRBJ1-5; possible D gene TRBD1, 5 bases. Germline CDR1 reads MDHEN; CDR2 reads SYDVKM. The CDR3 has 14 residues. V was shortened by 8 bases and J by 9 bases, with 20 bases between the two germline ends. CDR3 loop: CASGNQGGFPPQHF. The CDR3 coding sequence is TGTGCCAGCGGGAATCAGGGTGGTTTTCCGCCCCAGCATTTT. The full variable domain, in which reference TRBV28 and TRBJ1-5 provide the parts outside the CDR3, is DVKVTQSSRYLVKRTGEKVFLECVQDMDHENMFWYRQDPGLGLRLIYFSYDVKMKEKGDIPEGYSVSREKKERFSLILESASTNQTSMYLCASGNQGGFPPQHFGDGTRLSIL.

The V call is TRBV10-1, the J call TRBJ2-1; D may be TRBD2 (6 bases). The germline V gene encodes CDR1 WNHNN and CDR2 SYGVQD (reference sequence). Trimming pared 9 bases from V and 2 bases from J, leaving 14 bases between. The CDR3 has 14 residues. CDR3 sequence: CARGLQPTYNEQFF. DNA for the CDR3: TGCGCCAGGGGACTCCAACCAACCTACAATGAGCAGTTCTTC.

V and J are TRBV6-6 and TRBJ2-5, with D perhaps matching TRBD1 (5 bases). The V gene lost 0 bases and the J gene lost 7 bases, with 9 bases spanning the gap. The germline CDR1 and CDR2 sequences are MNHNY and SVGAGI (reference sequence). The CDR3 is 13 residues long. The CDR3 sequence is CASSYSWGGTQYF. The CDR3 nucleotides read TGTGCCAGCAGTTACTCCTGGGGCGGGACCCAGTACTTC.

In its sample, this clonotype was seen once. The V and J genes are TRBV4-1 and TRBJ2-7; tentatively, D is TRBD2 (7 bases). CDR1 and CDR2 from the germline V gene are MGHRA and YSYEKL. V was pared by 0 bases and J by 5 bases, with 8 bases between. CDR3 length equals 13 residues. DNA of the CDR3: TGCGCCAGCAGCCAAGAGGGGGGGCACGAGCAGTACTTC. It translates to CASSQEGGHEQYF.

The V and J genes are TRBV10-3 and TRBJ2-1; a weak D match, TRBD2 (7 bases). Germline CDR1 is ENHRY and CDR2 is SYGVKD. Trimming pared 0 bases from V and 6 bases from J, leaving 12 bases between. The CDR3 consists of 15 residues. DNA of the CDR3: TGTGCCATCAGTGAGTCGGGGGGGCGTAGCAATGAGCAGTTCTTC. Protein: CAISESGGRSNEQFF.